This T cell receptor (beta chain) was identified during a study of CD8+ T cells in alopecia areata. Overall study context: Twice a day, 5 to 10 mg of oral tofacitinib was administered to treated patients. Overall study results and limits: Among patients, TCR sharing was less clear than in mice, a difference possibly due in part to HLA diversity in the patient population.

For this clone: Antigen unknown. Other nucleotide sequences from this sample produce the same CDR3.

Sequencing used cDNA as its template, made by extracting RNA and reverse transcribing it. Sequencing was performed with immunoSEQ multiplex PCR; in TCRdb, only in-frame clones are kept and a portion is missing. Here the sample spans about 150,000 clones, roughly 50% being singletons. Specimens obtained from alopecia areata patients comprised lesional scalp punch biopsies and peripheral blood. Unmatched junction bases numbered 3, after V lost 4 bases and J lost 2 bases. Per the germline V gene, CDR1 is SQVTM and CDR2 is ANQGSEA. The CDR3 contains 13 residues. The TCR comes from a human donor with alopecia areata. What was sequenced was CD4+ T cells sorted from blood. The V and J genes are TRBV29-1 and TRBJ2-3; 7 bases agree with TRBD1. This CDR3 is CSVGGTVTDTQYF. For the CDR3, the DNA is TGCAGCGTTGGAGGGACAGTCACAGATACGCAGTATTTT.